This entry is about one T cell receptor (beta chain). The data stem from a study of cytomegalovirus exposure and HLA in healthy donors. The length of the CDR3 is 16 residues. CDR1 SEHNR and CDR2 FQNEAQ come from the germline V gene (reference sequence). J gave up 5 bases and V 5 bases, and 11 bases lay outside the gene matches. This PCR relied on a set of 60 Vbeta primers and 13 Jbeta primers. Assay: immunoSEQ multiplex PCR; the TCRdb copy retains only in-frame clones and omits some. The sample carries about 140,000 clones, 65% to 80% recorded once. Sample: PBMCs. The TCR originated in a woman aged 45-60 years in good health and CMV-seropositive. The rearrangement links TRBV7-9 to TRBJ1-4; 7 bases are a match to TRBD1. The CDR3 nucleotides are TGTGCCAGCAGCCCGAGGGGGCTCAGGTCAAATGAAAAACTGTTTTTT. Translation gives CASSPRGLRSNEKLFF. The full variable domain, completed using reference TRBV7-9 and TRBJ1-4, is DTGVSQNPRHKITKRGQNVTFRCDPISEHNRLYWYRQTLGQGPEFLTYFQNEAQLEKSRLLSDRFSAERPKGSFSTLEIQRTEQGDSAMYLCASSPRGLRSNEKLFFGSGTQLSVL.